This TCR beta chain was sequenced in a study of human T cells and chemical hapten exposure (dated by TCRdb to about 2021). Background for the entire study: For sensitization, 2% DPC in acetone was applied to an approximately 2 cm by approximately 2 cm area of upper inner arm skin. Roughly 30 alopecia patients gave blood for TCR sequencing at one to four time points (pre-sensitization, 2, 6 and 24 weeks). The mostly female patient cohort included alopecia areata with under or over 50% scalp involvement, alopecia totalis and alopecia universalis. Throughout the study period of roughly 24 weeks, patients also received therapeutic DPC doses to the scalp every week. Blood was sampled from patients pre-sensitization (week 0) and at 2, 6 and about 24 weeks after DPC sensitization. Libraries were pooled for sequencing, and per-sample TCR yields varied mainly because of small differences in library volumes within the pool. Patch testing was performed on the upper back with Finn chambers containing 0.01% DPC, and the patch tests were scored after 6 days according to International Contact Dermatitis Research Group standards. In alopecia patients, the study followed how the peripheral blood TCR repertoire changed in vivo over primary and secondary sensitization to diphenylcyclopropenone (DPC), a hapten. Points the paper makes about the study in general: A positive correlation was found between the number of PT1 expanded TCRs and patch test score, with significance reached at thresholds 8, 16 and 32 but not 4. Repeated subsampling changed both the strength of the expansion versus patch-test correlation and the threshold at which the correlation became significant. All patients had alopecia, a presumed autoimmune disease, so their immune response might differ from that of healthy individuals. Significantly more large CDR3 similarity clusters were formed by expanded TCRs than by pre-sensitization or healthy control sets, consistent with antigen-driven responses. DPC sensitization did not change how many TCRs were above 1 in 1000 frequency, and no evidence was found of alterations in global repertoire structure.

Read against the paper, the sample's time point label means: patch test 2, 6 weeks after DPC sensitization. In light of the paper, this sample's treatment or condition label describes: therapeutic diphenylcyclopropenone sensitization with weekly scalp DPC. At every patch-test visit, the blood draw took place before the patch test was put on. Patients were considered eligible if aged 18 to 70, diagnosed with alopecia and deemed suitable for DPC therapy, and patients were excluded if pregnant. Total RNA was isolated from unfractionated whole blood collected in Tempus Blood RNA tubes. In the germline V gene, CDR1 corresponds to MDHEN and CDR2 to SYDVKM. Counted from cysteine to phenylalanine, this CDR3 has 12 amino acids. Only CDR3 DNA is held: 36 bases, read in frame from base 1. V lost 8 bases and J lost 3 bases; the stretch between them is 8 bases long. This clonotype showed up just a few times. The clone's antigen remains unknown. No clone much larger than this one lies a single base away; base qualities are absent.

The library was generated by RACE. The instrument was a NextSeq 500. During library preparation, unique molecular identifiers were attached to individual cDNA molecules so that TCRs could be counted quantitatively and reproducibly. For every blood RNA sample, sequencing covered both the TCR alpha and TCR beta chains. From the authors' description of their analysis: The median number of TCRs per sample was 95,638, ranging from roughly 23,224 to 690,600. The Decombinator software suite was used to annotate the V, J and CDR3 of the TCR reads. Every sample was subsampled to the same number of TCRs (28,000) for the PS versus PT1 abundance plots. Expanded TCRs were defined as absent before sensitization and observed at least eight times at the 2-week time point. Starting from the raw public reads, TCRdb applied fastp trimming at Q25, assembled clones with MiXCR and retained in-frame beta chains. Under each unique CDR3 protein, matching rows form one entry showing the most common genes and DNA. The authors' filters were not applied to this entry. The sample includes around 75,000 distinct CDR3 sequences, with 10% observed a single time. In total, the top ten clones hold roughly 7% of the sample.

Specimen: whole blood, collected in connection with sensitization to the hapten diphenylcyclopropenone (DPC). The TCR was taken from a woman aged 45-65 years with alopecia areata. Some clones in this sample may be carry-over from other donors' samples. The V and J genes are TRBV28 and TRBJ1-5; the D gene cannot be named for sure. The CDR3 in this case is CASLQNNQPQHF. The DNA sequence reads TGTGCCAGCCTCCAAAACAATCAGCCCCAGCATTTT.